Listed below are T cell receptor beta chains from one sample, sequenced in a study of cytomegalovirus exposure and HLA in healthy donors. Using immunoSEQ multiplex PCR, the repertoire was profiled, and TCRdb retains in-frame clones only, with some absent. This table holds 110,000 or so clones, under 90% found once. The sequencing sample was made of PBMCs. The receptors originated from a woman younger than 35 in good health and CMV-seronegative. Each CDR3 is given with its conserved first and last residue. Fields, in order: clone size, J gene, D gene, V gene, CDR3 protein, CDR3 DNA. A D gene is named only where the DNA matches it firmly. The size field is filled for only some rows; it gives once, few, many or a size class.

clone size: NA; J gene: TRBJ1-2; D gene: NA; V gene: TRBV7-2; CDR3 protein: CASSLLRLANYGYTF; CDR3 DNA: TGTGCCAGCAGCTTACTTCGACTAGCTAACTATGGCTACACCTTC
clone size: NA; J gene: TRBJ1-5; D gene: TRBD1; V gene: TRBV9; CDR3 protein: CASSADGTGNQPQHF; CDR3 DNA: TGTGCCAGCAGCGCAGACGGGACAGGGAATCAGCCCCAGCATTTT
clone size: NA; J gene: TRBJ2-2; D gene: TRBD2; V gene: TRBV27; CDR3 protein: CASSSSGGTGELFF; CDR3 DNA: TGTGCCAGCAGTTCTAGCGGTGGTACCGGGGAGCTGTTTTTT
clone size: once; J gene: TRBJ1-2; D gene: NA; V gene: TRBV19; CDR3 protein: CASSIGGNYGYTF; CDR3 DNA: TGTGCCAGTAGTATTGGGGGGAACTATGGCTACACCTTC
clone size: NA; J gene: TRBJ1-5; D gene: NA; V gene: TRBV6-5; CDR3 protein: CASTRGGDQPQHF; CDR3 DNA: TGTGCCAGCACCCGAGGGGGGGATCAGCCCCAGCATTTT
clone size: NA; J gene: TRBJ1-5; D gene: TRBD1; V gene: TRBV28; CDR3 protein: CASSLSRGPQPQHF; CDR3 DNA: TGTGCCAGCAGTTTGTCAAGGGGGCCTCAGCCCCAGCATTTT
clone size: NA; J gene: TRBJ1-1; D gene: NA; V gene: TRBV2; CDR3 protein: CASGQTNTEAFF; CDR3 DNA: TGTGCATCAGGCCAGACGAACACTGAAGCTTTCTTT
clone size: NA; J gene: TRBJ1-1; D gene: NA; V gene: TRBV29-1; CDR3 protein: CSVSGESNTEAFF; CDR3 DNA: TGCAGCGTTTCCGGGGAGTCTAACACTGAAGCTTTCTTT
clone size: once; J gene: TRBJ1-2; D gene: TRBD1; V gene: TRBV9; CDR3 protein: CASSLRTGGYGYTF; CDR3 DNA: TGTGCCAGCAGCCTCCGGACAGGGGGCTATGGCTACACCTTC
clone size: few; J gene: TRBJ1-4; D gene: NA; V gene: TRBV6-5; CDR3 protein: CASRLYFATNEKLFF; CDR3 DNA: TGTGCCAGCAGACTATATTTTGCAACTAATGAAAAACTGTTTTTT
clone size: few; J gene: TRBJ1-1; D gene: TRBD1; V gene: TRBV19; CDR3 protein: CATLLRGTAEAFF; CDR3 DNA: TGTGCCACCCTACTAAGAGGGACAGCTGAAGCTTTCTTT
clone size: NA; J gene: TRBJ1-1; D gene: TRBD1; V gene: TRBV10-3; CDR3 protein: CAIGEPTGRTEAFF; CDR3 DNA: TGTGCCATCGGTGAACCGACAGGGCGCACTGAAGCTTTCTTT
clone size: NA; J gene: TRBJ1-1; D gene: NA; V gene: TRBV19; CDR3 protein: CASRAGGRNTEAFF; CDR3 DNA: TGTGCGAGTCGCGCGGGGGGCCGGAACACTGAAGCTTTCTTT
clone size: NA; J gene: TRBJ2-3; D gene: NA; V gene: TRBV5-4; CDR3 protein: CASSPDRTGTDTQYF; CDR3 DNA: TGTGCCAGCAGCCCCGACCGTACAGGCACAGATACGCAGTATTTT
clone size: NA; J gene: TRBJ2-1; D gene: TRBD2; V gene: TRBV5-1; CDR3 protein: CASSTRQSGGLYNEQFF; CDR3 DNA: TGCGCCAGCAGCACCCGGCAATCGGGGGGTCTATACAATGAGCAGTTCTTC
clone size: once; J gene: TRBJ2-3; D gene: NA; V gene: TRBV6-1; CDR3 protein: CASRDRDTDTQYF; CDR3 DNA: TGTGCCAGCAGGGACAGAGACACAGATACGCAGTATTTT